This T cell receptor beta chain was captured in a study of T cell changes during pregnancy in multiple sclerosis. Here immunoSEQ multiplex PCR was the method, and the copy in TCRdb shows in-frame clones only, minus some. The profile shows 90,000 to 150,000 clones, approximately 93% of them singletons. V was pared by 2 bases and J by 4 bases, with 3 bases of the junction left unmatched. The CDR3 length is 14 residues. The germline CDR1 and CDR2 sequences are SGHRS and YFSETQ. The J gene is TRBJ2-3, the V gene TRBV5-1; TRBD1 aligns across 8 bases. The source was peripheral blood, collected before pregnancy. This clonotype was sampled from a female donor with multiple sclerosis, enrolled in a pregnancy study. CDR3 loop: CASSFGQGPDTQYF. CDR3 bases: TGCGCCAGCAGCTTCGGACAGGGCCCAGATACGCAGTATTTT.